This entry concerns a single T cell receptor (beta chain). Its antigen target is currently unknown. No base quality information exists; no much larger clone differs at one position. Deletion took 4 bases off V and 4 bases off J, with a span of 17 bases between the germline ends. From the germline V gene, CDR1 is SGHTS and CDR2 is YDEGEE. The CDR3 holds 15 amino acids from the cysteine to the phenylalanine. Only CDR3 DNA remains: 45 bases, in frame from the first base. Preparation of the library involved RT-PCR. Sequencing relied on an Illumina HiSeq 2500. TCRdb applied fastp at Q25 and MiXCR to the public reads, then kept only in-frame beta chains. Each CDR3 protein gets just one entry, which takes the most common genes and DNA from the rows behind it. Here the sample has approximately 170,000 distinct CDR3 sequences; approximately 14% occur a single time. The ten largest clones capture approximately 24% of the sample.

These data belong to a study of response to subunit inactivated influenza vaccine (dated by TCRdb to about 2018). For the wider study: The study used deep quantitative T cell receptor repertoire profiling to track responses to a trivalent subunit inactivated influenza vaccine.

Overall study outcomes, separate from this receptor: According to the authors, only a limited number of new T cells may be recruited by each seasonal influenza vaccination.

This sample comprised CD8+ T cells sorted from PBMCs, obtained 5 days after vaccination. The V and J segments used are TRBV5-8 and TRBJ2-5; the D gene remains uncertain. This TCR was recovered from a man aged 45-65 years who received an inactivated influenza vaccine. Donor details come from another sample of the same person, matched by shared clones. The DNA is TGTGCCAGCAGCAATGGGGTGGCTATGGGAGAGACCCAGTACTTC. Translation gives CASSNGVAMGETQYF.